The rows below give T cell receptor beta chains drawn from one sample of a study of blood T cell repertoires in COVID-19. Sequenced by immunoSEQ multiplex PCR; TCRdb stores in-frame clones only, minus some. The table shows roughly 250,000 clones, with approximately 91% occurring only once. Sequencing was performed on peripheral blood. The receptors here all came from a person under 30 with COVID-19, enrolled during active disease. The CDR3 runs from the conserved cysteine through the conserved F or W. Fields, in order: CDR3 length, V gene, clone size, D gene, J gene, CDR3 protein, CDR3 DNA. A D gene is named only where the DNA matches it firmly. Part of the rows lack a size; the others show once, few, many or a class for expanded clones.

len: 12
v_gene: TRBV2
abundance: NA
d_gene: NA
j_gene: TRBJ1-2
CDR3aa: CASSGWRGGYTF
CDR3nt: TGTGCCAGCAGTGGGTGGCGCGGTGGCTACACCTTC

len: 14
v_gene: TRBV9
abundance: NA
d_gene: NA
j_gene: TRBJ1-3
CDR3aa: CASSVGPEADTIYF
CDR3nt: TGTGCCAGCAGCGTAGGGCCGGAGGCGGACACCATATATTTT

len: 16
v_gene: TRBV5-6
abundance: NA
d_gene: TRBD1
j_gene: TRBJ2-7
CDR3aa: CASSLRGTGGVYEQYF
CDR3nt: TGTGCCAGCAGCTTGAGGGGGACAGGAGGGGTCTACGAGCAGTACTTC

len: 18
v_gene: TRBV5-1
abundance: NA
d_gene: TRBD2
j_gene: TRBJ2-3
CDR3aa: CASSYLAGGPSRPDTQYF
CDR3nt: TGCGCCAGCAGCTACCTAGCGGGAGGGCCCTCCAGACCAGATACGCAGTATTTT

len: 16
v_gene: TRBV6-5
abundance: NA
d_gene: TRBD2
j_gene: TRBJ2-1
CDR3aa: CASSYRLAGDYNEQFF
CDR3nt: TGTGCCAGCAGTTACAGACTAGCGGGAGATTACAATGAGCAGTTCTTC

len: 13
v_gene: TRBV27
abundance: NA
d_gene: TRBD1
j_gene: TRBJ1-2
CDR3aa: CASRQQGANGYTF
CDR3nt: TGTGCCAGCAGACAACAGGGGGCGAATGGCTACACCTTC

len: 13
v_gene: TRBV5-1
abundance: NA
d_gene: NA
j_gene: TRBJ1-1
CDR3aa: CASSREINTEAFF
CDR3nt: TGCGCCAGCAGCCGCGAAATAAACACTGAAGCTTTCTTT

len: 15
v_gene: TRBV6-5
abundance: NA
d_gene: NA
j_gene: TRBJ2-1
CDR3aa: CASRDGVSSYNEQFF
CDR3nt: TGTGCCAGCAGGGACGGGGTGAGCTCCTACAATGAGCAGTTCTTC

len: 16
v_gene: TRBV14
abundance: NA
d_gene: TRBD2
j_gene: TRBJ2-1
CDR3aa: CASSQVGSGFGNEQFF
CDR3nt: TGTGCCAGCAGCCAAGTTGGTAGCGGGTTTGGCAATGAGCAGTTCTTC

len: 15
v_gene: TRBV4-1
abundance: NA
d_gene: NA
j_gene: TRBJ2-3
CDR3aa: CASSQEFVPADTQYF
CDR3nt: TGCGCCAGCAGCCAGGAGTTCGTCCCGGCAGATACGCAGTATTTT

len: 15
v_gene: TRBV11-3
abundance: NA
d_gene: NA
j_gene: TRBJ2-5
CDR3aa: CASSPGPGERETQYF
CDR3nt: TGTGCCAGCAGCCCGGGCCCAGGGGAGCGGGAGACCCAGTACTTC

len: 18
v_gene: TRBV2
abundance: NA
d_gene: TRBD1
j_gene: TRBJ1-2
CDR3aa: CASKPSGQPYSPLYGYTF
CDR3nt: TGTGCCAGCAAACCCTCGGGACAGCCCTATTCCCCCCTCTATGGCTACACCTTC

len: 17
v_gene: TRBV7-3
abundance: NA
d_gene: NA
j_gene: TRBJ2-3
CDR3aa: CATGGGVLIPSTDTQYF
CDR3nt: TGTGCGACCGGAGGAGGAGTATTAATTCCTAGCACAGATACGCAGTATTTT

len: 12
v_gene: TRBV12-3/TRBV12-4
abundance: NA
d_gene: NA
j_gene: TRBJ1-2
CDR3aa: CASSLSGEGYTF
CDR3nt: TGTGCCAGCAGTTTATCAGGGGAGGGCTACACCTTC

len: 18
v_gene: TRBV14
abundance: NA
d_gene: NA
j_gene: TRBJ1-2
CDR3aa: CASSQGGGPIFEPYGYTF
CDR3nt: TGTGCCAGCAGCCAAGGTGGAGGCCCTATCTTTGAGCCCTATGGCTACACCTTC

len: 14
v_gene: TRBV10-3
abundance: NA
d_gene: NA
j_gene: TRBJ2-1
CDR3aa: CAIRAGLRGDEQFF
CDR3nt: TGTGCCATCAGGGCTGGCCTTAGAGGAGATGAGCAGTTCTTC

len: 11
v_gene: TRBV24-1
abundance: NA
d_gene: NA
j_gene: TRBJ1-1
CDR3aa: CATKSGTEAFF
CDR3nt: TGTGCCACCAAGTCGGGCACTGAAGCTTTCTTT

len: 16
v_gene: TRBV24-1
abundance: NA
d_gene: TRBD1
j_gene: TRBJ1-5
CDR3aa: CATSQGQGRSNQPQHF
CDR3nt: TGTGCCACCAGCCAGGGACAGGGGCGATCCAATCAGCCCCAGCATTTT

len: 13
v_gene: TRBV4-1
abundance: NA
d_gene: NA
j_gene: TRBJ2-1
CDR3aa: CASSQDPNNEQFF
CDR3nt: TGCGCCAGCAGCCAAGATCCCAACAATGAGCAGTTCTTC

len: 15
v_gene: TRBV7-9
abundance: NA
d_gene: TRBD2
j_gene: TRBJ2-1
CDR3aa: CASSKPGLADNEQFF
CDR3nt: TGTGCCAGCAGCAAACCAGGACTAGCGGATAATGAGCAGTTCTTC

len: 13
v_gene: TRBV5-1
abundance: few
d_gene: TRBD1
j_gene: TRBJ2-7
CDR3aa: CASSTGQGAEQYF
CDR3nt: TGCGCCAGCAGCACCGGACAGGGAGCCGAGCAGTACTTC

len: 15
v_gene: TRBV11-2
abundance: NA
d_gene: TRBD1
j_gene: TRBJ2-3
CDR3aa: CASRRTGTRADTQYF
CDR3nt: TGTGCCAGCAGACGGACAGGGACGAGGGCGGATACGCAGTATTTT

len: 16
v_gene: TRBV3-1/TRBV3-2
abundance: NA
d_gene: TRBD1
j_gene: TRBJ2-4
CDR3aa: CASSFGQGPHKNIQYF
CDR3nt: TGTGCCAGCAGTTTCGGACAGGGCCCCCACAAAAACATTCAGTACTTC

len: 16
v_gene: TRBV4-2
abundance: NA
d_gene: NA
j_gene: TRBJ2-2
CDR3aa: CASSQEVLAAYRELFF
CDR3nt: TGTGCCAGCAGCCAAGAGGTGTTAGCGGCGTACCGGGAGCTGTTTTTT

len: 15
v_gene: TRBV2
abundance: NA
d_gene: TRBD1
j_gene: TRBJ2-5
CDR3aa: CASSDPRTGRETQYF
CDR3nt: TGTGCCAGCAGTGACCCCAGGACAGGGAGAGAGACCCAGTACTTC